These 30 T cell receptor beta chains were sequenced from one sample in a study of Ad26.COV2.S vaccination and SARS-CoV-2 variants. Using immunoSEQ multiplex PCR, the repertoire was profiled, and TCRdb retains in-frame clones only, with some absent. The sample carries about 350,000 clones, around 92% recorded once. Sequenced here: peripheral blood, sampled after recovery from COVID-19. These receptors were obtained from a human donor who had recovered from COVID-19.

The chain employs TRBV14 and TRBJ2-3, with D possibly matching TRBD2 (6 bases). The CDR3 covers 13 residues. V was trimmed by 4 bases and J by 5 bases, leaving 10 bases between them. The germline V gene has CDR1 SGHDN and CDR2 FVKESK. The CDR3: CASSRGGLDTQYF. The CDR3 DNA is TGTGCCAGCAGCCGGGGAGGACTAGATACGCAGTATTTT. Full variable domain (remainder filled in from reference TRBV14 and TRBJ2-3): EAGVTQFPSHSVIEKGQTVTLRCDPISGHDNLYWYRRVMGKEIKFLLHFVKESKQDESGMPNNRFLAERTGGTYSTLKVQPAELEDSGVYFCASSRGGLDTQYFGPGTRLTVL.

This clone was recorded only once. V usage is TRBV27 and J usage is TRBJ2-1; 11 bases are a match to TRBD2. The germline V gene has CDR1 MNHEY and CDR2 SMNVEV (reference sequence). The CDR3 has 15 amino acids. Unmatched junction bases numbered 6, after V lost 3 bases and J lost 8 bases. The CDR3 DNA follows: TGTGCCAGCAGTTTGGTCCTAGCGGGGGGCTATGAGCAGTTCTTC. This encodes CASSLVLAGGYEQFF.

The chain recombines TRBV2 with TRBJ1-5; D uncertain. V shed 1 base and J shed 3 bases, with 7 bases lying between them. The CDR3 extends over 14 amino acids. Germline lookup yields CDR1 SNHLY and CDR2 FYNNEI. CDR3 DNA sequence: TGTGCCAGCAGTGAAGTTGCGGACAATCAGCCCCAGCATTTT. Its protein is CASSEVADNQPQHF.

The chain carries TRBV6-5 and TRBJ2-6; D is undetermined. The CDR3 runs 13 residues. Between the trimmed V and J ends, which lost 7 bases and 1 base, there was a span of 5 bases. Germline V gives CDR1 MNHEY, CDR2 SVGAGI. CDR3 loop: CASTQSGANVLTF. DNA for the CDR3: TGTGCCAGCACTCAATCTGGGGCCAACGTCCTGACTTTC.

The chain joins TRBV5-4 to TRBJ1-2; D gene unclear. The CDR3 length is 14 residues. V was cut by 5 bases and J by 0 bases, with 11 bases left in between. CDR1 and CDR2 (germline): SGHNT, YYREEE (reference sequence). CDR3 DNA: TGTGCCAGCAGGGATCGGCCGGCTAACTATGGCTACACCTTC. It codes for CASRDRPANYGYTF.

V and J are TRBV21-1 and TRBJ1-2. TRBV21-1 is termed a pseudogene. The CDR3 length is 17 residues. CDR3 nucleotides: TGTGCCAGCAGCAAACGGGGACTGGGACTCAAACCGGATGGCTACACCTTC. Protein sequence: CASSKRGLGLKPDGYTF.

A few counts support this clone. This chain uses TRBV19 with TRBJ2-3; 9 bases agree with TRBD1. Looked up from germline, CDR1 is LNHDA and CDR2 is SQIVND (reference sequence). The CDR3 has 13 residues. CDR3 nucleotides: TGTGCTACCGGGACAGGGATGACAGATACGCAGTATTTT. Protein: CATGTGMTDTQYF.

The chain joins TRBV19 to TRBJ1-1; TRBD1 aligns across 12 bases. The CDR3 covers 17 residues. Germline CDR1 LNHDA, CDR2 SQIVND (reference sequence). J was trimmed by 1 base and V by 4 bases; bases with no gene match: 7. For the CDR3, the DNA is TGTGCCAGTAGTAGGGGACAGGGGGCGCGGGGGAACACTGAAGCTTTCTTT. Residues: CASSRGQGARGNTEAFF. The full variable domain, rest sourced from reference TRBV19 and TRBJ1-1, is DGGITQSPKYLFRKEGQNVTLSCEQNLNHDAMYWYRQDPGQGLRLIYYSQIVNDFQKGDIAEGYSVSREKKESFPLTVTSAQKNPTAFYLCASSRGQGARGNTEAFFGQGTRLTVV.

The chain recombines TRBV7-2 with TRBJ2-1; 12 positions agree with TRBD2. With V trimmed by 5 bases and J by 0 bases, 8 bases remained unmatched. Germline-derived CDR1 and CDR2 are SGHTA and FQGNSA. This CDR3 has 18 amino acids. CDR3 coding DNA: TGTGCCAGCAGCCCGTCTAGCGGGGGGGCCGGCTCCTACAATGAGCAGTTCTTC. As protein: CASSPSSGGAGSYNEQFF.

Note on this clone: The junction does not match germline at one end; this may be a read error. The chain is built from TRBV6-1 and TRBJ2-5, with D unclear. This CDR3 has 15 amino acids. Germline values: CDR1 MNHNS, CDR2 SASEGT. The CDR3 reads CASSQATVSQETQYF. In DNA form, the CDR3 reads TGTGCCAGCAGTCAAGCGACGGTATCACAAGAGACCCAGTACTTC.

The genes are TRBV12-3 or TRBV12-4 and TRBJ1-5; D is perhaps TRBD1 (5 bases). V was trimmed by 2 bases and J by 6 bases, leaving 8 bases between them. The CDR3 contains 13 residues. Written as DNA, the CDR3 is TGTGCCAGCAGTTTAAGGGACCCTCAGCCCCAGCATTTT. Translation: CASSLRDPQPQHF.

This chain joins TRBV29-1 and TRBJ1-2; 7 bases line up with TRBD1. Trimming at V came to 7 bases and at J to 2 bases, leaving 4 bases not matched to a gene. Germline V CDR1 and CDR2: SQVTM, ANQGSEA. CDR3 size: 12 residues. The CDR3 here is CSASTGNYGYTF. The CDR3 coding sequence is TGCAGCGCCTCGACAGGGAACTATGGCTACACCTTC.

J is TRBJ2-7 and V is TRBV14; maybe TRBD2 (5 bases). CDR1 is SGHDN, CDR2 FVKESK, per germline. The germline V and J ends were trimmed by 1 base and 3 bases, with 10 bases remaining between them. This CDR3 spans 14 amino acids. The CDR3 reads CASSQGIGNYEQYF. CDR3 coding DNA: TGTGCCAGCAGCCAAGGTATCGGGAACTACGAGCAGTACTTC.

The CDR3 loop reads CASSQGGGTPLHF. The CDR3 nucleotides are TGTGCCAGCAGCCAAGGGGGAGGTACACCCCTCCACTTT. The chain is built from TRBV3-1 (or the pseudogene TRBV3-2) and TRBJ1-6; D unclear. This CDR3 spans 13 amino acids. Germline CDR1 is LGHDT and CDR2 is YNNKEL (reference sequence). V was cut by 1 base and J by 11 bases, with 9 bases left in between.

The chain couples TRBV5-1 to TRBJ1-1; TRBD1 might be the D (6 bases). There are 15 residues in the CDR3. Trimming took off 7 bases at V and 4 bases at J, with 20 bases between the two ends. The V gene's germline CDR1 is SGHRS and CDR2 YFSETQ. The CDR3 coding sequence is TGCGCCAGCGAAAACGTGGGGGGCTCGGGCACTGAAGCTTTCTTT. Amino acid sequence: CASENVGGSGTEAFF.

CDR3 sequence (DNA): TGTGCCAGCAGCCAAGGTCCACAGGGGGCCCCTGAAGCTTTCTTT. It translates to CASSQGPQGAPEAFF. V gene TRBV7-2 combines with J gene TRBJ1-1, with 9 bases that match TRBD1. V was clipped by 5 bases and J by 6 bases; unmatched bases: 10. Looked up from germline, CDR1 is SGHTA and CDR2 is FQGNSA. This CDR3 comprises 15 residues.

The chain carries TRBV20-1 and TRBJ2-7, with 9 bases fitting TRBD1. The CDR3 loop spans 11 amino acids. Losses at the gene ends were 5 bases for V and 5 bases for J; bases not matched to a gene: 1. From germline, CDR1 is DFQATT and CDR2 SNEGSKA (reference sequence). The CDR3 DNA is TGCAGTGCTGGGACAGGGAACGAGCAGTACTTC. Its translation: CSAGTGNEQYF.

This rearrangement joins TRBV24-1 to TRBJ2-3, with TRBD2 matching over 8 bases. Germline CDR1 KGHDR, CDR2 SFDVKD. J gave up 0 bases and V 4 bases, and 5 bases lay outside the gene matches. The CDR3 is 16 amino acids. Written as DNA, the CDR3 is TGTGCCACCAGTGAACAAGCGGGAGCTAGCACAGATACGCAGTATTTT. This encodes CATSEQAGASTDTQYF.

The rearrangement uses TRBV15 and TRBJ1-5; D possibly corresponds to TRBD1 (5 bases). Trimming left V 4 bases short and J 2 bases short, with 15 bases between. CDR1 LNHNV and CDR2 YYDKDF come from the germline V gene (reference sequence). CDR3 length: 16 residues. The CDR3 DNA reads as TGTGCCACCAGCACCTCGGTTGGGGCAGGCAATCAGCCCCAGCATTTT. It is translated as CATSTSVGAGNQPQHF.

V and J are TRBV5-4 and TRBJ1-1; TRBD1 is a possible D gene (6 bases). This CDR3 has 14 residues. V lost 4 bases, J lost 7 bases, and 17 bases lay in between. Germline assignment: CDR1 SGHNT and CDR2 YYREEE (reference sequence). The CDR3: CASSPGAGEVEAFF. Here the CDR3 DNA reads TGTGCCAGCAGCCCTGGGGCAGGGGAGGTTGAAGCTTTCTTT.

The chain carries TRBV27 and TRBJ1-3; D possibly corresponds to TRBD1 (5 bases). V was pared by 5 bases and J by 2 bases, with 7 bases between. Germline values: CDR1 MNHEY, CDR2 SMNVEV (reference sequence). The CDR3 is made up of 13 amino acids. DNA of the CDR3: TGTGCCAGCAGTGTGGGGGCTGGAAACACCATATATTTT. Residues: CASSVGAGNTIYF.

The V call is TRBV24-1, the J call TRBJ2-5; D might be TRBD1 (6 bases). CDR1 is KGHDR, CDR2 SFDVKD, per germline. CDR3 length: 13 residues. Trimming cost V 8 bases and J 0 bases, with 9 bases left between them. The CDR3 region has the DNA TGTGCCACCACCAGGGACAACCAAGAGACCCAGTACTTC. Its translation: CATTRDNQETQYF.

The CDR3 loop is CASSLVRGANYGYTF. The DNA for the CDR3 is TGTGCCAGCAGCTTAGTTCGGGGAGCTAACTATGGCTACACCTTC. The rearrangement joins TRBV7-9 to TRBJ1-2; D gene ambiguous. There are 15 residues in the CDR3. The germline V and J ends were trimmed by 1 base and 0 bases, with 9 bases remaining between them. Germline-derived CDR1 and CDR2 are SEHNR and FQNEAQ (reference sequence).

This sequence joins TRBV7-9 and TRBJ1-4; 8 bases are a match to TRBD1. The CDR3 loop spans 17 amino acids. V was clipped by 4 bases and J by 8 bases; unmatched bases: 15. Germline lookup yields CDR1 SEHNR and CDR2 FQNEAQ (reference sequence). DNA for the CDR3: TGTGCCAGCAGCTCCCAGCGCCAGGGGGCGGGGGAAGAAAAACTGTTTTTT. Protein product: CASSSQRQGAGEEKLFF.

The CDR3, as DNA: TGTGCCAGCAGGTCCACTGAAGCTTTCTTT. As protein: CASRSTEAFF. The V and J genes are TRBV6-5 and TRBJ1-1; D not certain. CDR1 and CDR2 (germline): MNHEY, SVGAGI. V was clipped by 6 bases and J by 4 bases, with 3 bases between them. This CDR3 has 10 residues.

The DNA of the CDR3 is TGTGCCAGCAGCCAAGATAAGGGTTCCTATAATTCACCCCTCCACTTT. Translation gives CASSQDKGSYNSPLHF. This sequence joins TRBV14 and TRBJ1-6, with no clear D. V was pared by 0 bases and J by 1 base, with 7 bases between. This CDR3 is 16 amino acids long. Germline V CDR1 and CDR2: SGHDN, FVKESK.

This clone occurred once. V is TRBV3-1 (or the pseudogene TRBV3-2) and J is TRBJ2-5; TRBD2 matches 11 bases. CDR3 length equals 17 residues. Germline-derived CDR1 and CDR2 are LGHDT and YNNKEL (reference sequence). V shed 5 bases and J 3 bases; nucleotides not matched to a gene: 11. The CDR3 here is CASSRIAGGLFKETQYF. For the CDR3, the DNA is TGTGCCAGCAGCAGAATAGCGGGGGGGCTTTTTAAAGAGACCCAGTACTTC.

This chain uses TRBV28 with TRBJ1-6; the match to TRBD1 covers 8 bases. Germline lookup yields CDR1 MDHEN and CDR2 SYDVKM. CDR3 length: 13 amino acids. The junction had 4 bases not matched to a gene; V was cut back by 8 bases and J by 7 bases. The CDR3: CASLDRGNSPLHF. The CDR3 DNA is TGTGCCAGCCTTGACAGGGGAAATTCACCCCTCCACTTT.

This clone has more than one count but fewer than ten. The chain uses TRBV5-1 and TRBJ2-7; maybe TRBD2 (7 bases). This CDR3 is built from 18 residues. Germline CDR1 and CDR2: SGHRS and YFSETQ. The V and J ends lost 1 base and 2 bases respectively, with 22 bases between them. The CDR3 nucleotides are TGCGCCAGCAGCTTGTGGGGGGGCGGTCAGGGGAGAACCTACGAGCAGTACTTC. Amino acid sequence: CASSLWGGGQGRTYEQYF.

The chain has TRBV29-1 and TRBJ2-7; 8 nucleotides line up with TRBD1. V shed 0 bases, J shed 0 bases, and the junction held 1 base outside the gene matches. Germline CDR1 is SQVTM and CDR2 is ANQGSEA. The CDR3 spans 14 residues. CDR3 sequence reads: CSVEEGQGSYEQYF. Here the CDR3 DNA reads TGCAGCGTTGAAGAAGGACAGGGCTCCTACGAGCAGTACTTC.